This T cell receptor (beta chain) is drawn from a study of blood T cell repertoires in COVID-19. Original handling: Reference gene primer amplification gave estimated nucleated cell counts. This table comes from immunoSEQ multiplex PCR, and its TCRdb copy is limited to in-frame clones, with some not included. Clone size and V and J calls were adopted from that table, with D and trimming inferred from the DNA. Of 250,000 or so clones listed, over 70% are singletons. Ages ranged from about 18 to 100 years, with residence in approximately 23 US areas. In assigning cohorts, the study relied on participant-reported clinical history. Germline CDR1 reads SGDLS; CDR2 reads YYNGEE. The CDR3 runs to 16 residues. J lost 5 bases, V lost 3 bases, and 12 bases had no gene match.

J is TRBJ2-5 and V is TRBV9; 8 nucleotides agree with TRBD1. Specimen: PBMCs or T cells enriched from blood (not recorded which). The clonotype originates from a woman between 40 and 55 years old who had been exposed to COVID-19. The CDR3 loop is CASSDSAGGALETQYF. The CDR3 coding sequence is TGTGCCAGCAGCGACTCTGCAGGGGGCGCGCTTGAGACCCAGTACTTC.